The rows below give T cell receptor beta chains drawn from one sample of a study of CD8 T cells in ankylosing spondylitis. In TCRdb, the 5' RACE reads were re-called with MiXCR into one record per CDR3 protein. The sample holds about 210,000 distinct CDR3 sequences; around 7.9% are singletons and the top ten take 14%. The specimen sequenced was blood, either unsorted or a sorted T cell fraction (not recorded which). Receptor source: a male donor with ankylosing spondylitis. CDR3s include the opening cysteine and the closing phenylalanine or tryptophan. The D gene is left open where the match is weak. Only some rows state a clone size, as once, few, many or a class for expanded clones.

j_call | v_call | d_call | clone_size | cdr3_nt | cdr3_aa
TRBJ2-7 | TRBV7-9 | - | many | TGTGCCAGTAGGACAGTAAGAAAGGACGAGCAGTACTTC | CASRTVRKDEQYF
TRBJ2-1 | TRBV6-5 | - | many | TGTGCCAGCAGTTACTCGAGACCGGGCAGTGGGTACAATGAGCAGTTCTTC | CASSYSRPGSGYNEQFF
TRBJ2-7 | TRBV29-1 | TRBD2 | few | TGCAGCGTTAAAGGGTCACCGACTAGCGGGGGACCATACTCCTACGAGCAGTACTTC | CSVKGSPTSGGPYSYEQYF
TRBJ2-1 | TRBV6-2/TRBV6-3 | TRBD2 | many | TGTGCCATTCGGGGGGGGTTATCCTACAATGAGCAGTTCTTC | CAIRGGLSYNEQFF
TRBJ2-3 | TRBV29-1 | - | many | TGCAGCGCAGGGGACCACAGCACAGATACGCAGTATTTT | CSAGDHSTDTQYF
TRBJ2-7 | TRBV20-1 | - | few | TGCAGTGCCGCGTCGCCAAGGACTAACTCCTACGAGCAGTACTTC | CSAASPRTNSYEQYF
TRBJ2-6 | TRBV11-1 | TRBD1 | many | TGTGCCAGCAGCTTCTCCGGACAGGGGGTATCTGGGGCCAACGTCCTGACTTTC | CASSFSGQGVSGANVLTF
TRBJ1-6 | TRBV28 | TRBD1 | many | TGTGCCAGCAGTTGGGGACAGGGAGGCTCACCCCTCCACTTT | CASSWGQGGSPLHF
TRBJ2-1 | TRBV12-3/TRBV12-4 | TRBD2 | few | TGTGCCAGCAGGACCGCGACTAGCGGGAGGGGGAATGAGCAGTTCTTC | CASRTATSGRGNEQFF
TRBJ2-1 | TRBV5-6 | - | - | TGTGCCAGCAGCTTGCGTGAGGACAATGAGCAGTTCTTC | CASSLREDNEQFF
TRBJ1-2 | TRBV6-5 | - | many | TGTGCCAGCAGTTTCAACAGGGACCATAGCAGGCCTAACTATGGCTACACCTTC | CASSFNRDHSRPNYGYTF
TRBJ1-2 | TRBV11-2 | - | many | TGTGCCAGCAGCTTAGTCGCCAGAACTAACTATGGCTACACCTTC | CASSLVARTNYGYTF
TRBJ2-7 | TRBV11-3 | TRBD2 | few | TGTGCCACCCGTGGGACTAGCGGGAGGGGCTACGAGCAGTACTTC | CATRGTSGRGYEQYF
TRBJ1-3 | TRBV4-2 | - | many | TGTGCCAGCAGCATGCAGACCAGCTCTGGAAACACCATATATTTT | CASSMQTSSGNTIYF
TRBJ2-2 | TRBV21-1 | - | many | TGTGCCAGCAGCAAAAGGTCGTGGCACAGGCACACCGGGGAGCTGTTTTTT | CASSKRSWHRHTGELFF
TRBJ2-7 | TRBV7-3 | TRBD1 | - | TGTGCCAGCAGCTTAATGGGACAGGGAAGTAGCGAGCAGTACTTC | CASSLMGQGSSEQYF
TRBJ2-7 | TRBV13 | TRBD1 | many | TGTGCCAGCAGCTTAGGACGACAGGGCTACGAGCAGTACTTC | CASSLGRQGYEQYF
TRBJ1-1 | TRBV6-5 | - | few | TGTGCCAGCAGTTACGGTGGCAGGGGCGGTACTGAAGCTTTCTTT | CASSYGGRGGTEAFF
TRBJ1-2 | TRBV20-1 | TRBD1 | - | TGCAGTGCAAGAAAGAGGGGACAGAGGGCTAACTATGGCTACACCTTC | CSARKRGQRANYGYTF
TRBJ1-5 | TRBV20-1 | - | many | TGCAGTGCTAGAGAGAGGGGGTTCGGCAATCAGCCCCAGCATTTT | CSARERGFGNQPQHF
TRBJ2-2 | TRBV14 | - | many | TGTGCCAGCAGCCTGCTGAGGGGCGCCGGGGAGCTGTTTTTT | CASSLLRGAGELFF
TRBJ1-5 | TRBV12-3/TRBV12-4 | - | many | TGTGCCAGCAGTTTAGTATGGTCGGGACGGCTAATTGAGCCCCAGCATTTT | CASSLVWSGRLIEPQHF
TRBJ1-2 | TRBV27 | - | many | TGTGCCAGCAGTTGGGCAGCCTCAGGCTATGGCTACACCTTC | CASSWAASGYGYTF
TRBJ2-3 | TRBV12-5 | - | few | TGTGCTAGTGGCTCTACTGTTGGGGGCCCAGATACGCAGTATTTT | CASGSTVGGPDTQYF
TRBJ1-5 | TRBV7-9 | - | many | TGTGCCAGCAGCTTATCGGGGGGCCGCAATCAGCCCCAGCATTTT | CASSLSGGRNQPQHF
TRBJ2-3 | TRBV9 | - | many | TGTGCCAGCAGAAAGGGGGACTCCCGATCTAGCACAGATACGCAGTATTTT | CASRKGDSRSSTDTQYF
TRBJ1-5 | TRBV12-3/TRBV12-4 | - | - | TGTGCCAGCAGCTTAGCGGACAGTGGCCAGCCCCAGCATTTT | CASSLADSGQPQHF
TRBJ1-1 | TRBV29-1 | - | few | TGCAGCCTTGGGGGGTTAACGAACACTGAAGCTTTCTTT | CSLGGLTNTEAFF
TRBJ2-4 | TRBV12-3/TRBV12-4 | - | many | TGTGCCAGCAGTCCCTCGGCTCTAGCCAACATTCAGTACTTC | CASSPSALANIQYF
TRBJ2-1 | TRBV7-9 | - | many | TGTGCCAGCAGCTCCCTTCGATCAGATGGACAAAATGAGCAGTTCTTC | CASSSLRSDGQNEQFF
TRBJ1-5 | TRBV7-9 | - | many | TGTGCCAGCAGCCAAGGGGGGAGCAATCAGCCCCAGCATTTT | CASSQGGSNQPQHF
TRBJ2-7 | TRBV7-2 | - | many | TGTGCCAGCAGCCTACGCTCGCAGAGCTCCTACGAGCAGTACTTC | CASSLRSQSSYEQYF
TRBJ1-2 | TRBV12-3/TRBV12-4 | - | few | TGTGCCAGCAGTCCGCCGGGACACTTCTATGGCTACACCTTC | CASSPPGHFYGYTF
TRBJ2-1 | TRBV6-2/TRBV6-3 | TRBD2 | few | TGTGCCAGCAGCCACGGACTAGCGGGGCTCAATGAGCAGTTCTTC | CASSHGLAGLNEQFF
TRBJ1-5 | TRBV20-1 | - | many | TGCAGTGCTAGGGGCGGGTTAAGGCAGCCCCAGCATTTT | CSARGGLRQPQHF
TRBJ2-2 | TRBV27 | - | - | TGTGCCAGCAGTTTAAAGTTACGACAGATGAACAACCAATGGAACACCGGGGAGCTGTTTTTT | CASSLKLRQMNNQWNTGELFF
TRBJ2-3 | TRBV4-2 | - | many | TGTGCCAGCAGCCAAGTTGGGGGAGATACGCAGTATTTT | CASSQVGGDTQYF
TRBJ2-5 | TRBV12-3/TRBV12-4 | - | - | TGTGCCAGCATCCACCGAAGTTGGGAGACCCAGTACTTC | CASIHRSWETQYF
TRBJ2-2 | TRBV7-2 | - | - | TGTGCCAGCAGCTTTGCAGGGCCCGGCGGGGAGCTGTTTTTT | CASSFAGPGGELFF
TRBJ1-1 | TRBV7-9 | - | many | TGTGCCAGCAGTGGAGAGGGCATTAACACTGAAGCTTTCTTT | CASSGEGINTEAFF
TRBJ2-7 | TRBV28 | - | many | TGTGCCAGCAGTTTCGTGGGTGCGACCTACGAGCAGTACTTC | CASSFVGATYEQYF
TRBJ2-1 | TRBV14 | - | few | TGTGCCAGCAGCCACGAGACCTCAGGGGCCCGGCAGTTCTTC | CASSHETSGARQFF
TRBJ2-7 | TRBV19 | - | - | TGTGCCAGTAGTCTCACGTCGGTGGGGCTAAGGGAGCAGTACTTC | CASSLTSVGLREQYF